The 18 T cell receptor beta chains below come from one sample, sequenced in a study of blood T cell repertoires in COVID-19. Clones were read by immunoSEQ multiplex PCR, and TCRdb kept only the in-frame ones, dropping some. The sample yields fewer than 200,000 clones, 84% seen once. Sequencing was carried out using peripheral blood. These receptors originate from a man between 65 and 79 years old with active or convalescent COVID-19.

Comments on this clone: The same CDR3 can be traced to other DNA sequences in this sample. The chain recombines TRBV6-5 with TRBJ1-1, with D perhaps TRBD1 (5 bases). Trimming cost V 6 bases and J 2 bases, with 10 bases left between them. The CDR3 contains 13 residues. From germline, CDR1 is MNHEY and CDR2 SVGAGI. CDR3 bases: TGTGCCAGCAGGCGGCAGGGAAACACTGAAGCTTTCTTT. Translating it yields CASRRQGNTEAFF.

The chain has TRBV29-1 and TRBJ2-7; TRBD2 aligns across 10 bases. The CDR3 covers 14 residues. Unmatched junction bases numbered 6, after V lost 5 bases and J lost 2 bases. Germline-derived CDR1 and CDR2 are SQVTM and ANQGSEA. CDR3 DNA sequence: TGCAGCGTTTTTGGACTAGCGGAGGCCTACGAGCAGTACTTC. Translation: CSVFGLAEAYEQYF.

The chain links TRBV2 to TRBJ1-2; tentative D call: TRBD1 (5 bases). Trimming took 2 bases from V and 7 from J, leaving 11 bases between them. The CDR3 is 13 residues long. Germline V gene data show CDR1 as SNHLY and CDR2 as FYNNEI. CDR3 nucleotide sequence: TGTGCCAGCAGTGAATCTGGTAGGGGTGGCTACACCTTC. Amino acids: CASSESGRGGYTF.

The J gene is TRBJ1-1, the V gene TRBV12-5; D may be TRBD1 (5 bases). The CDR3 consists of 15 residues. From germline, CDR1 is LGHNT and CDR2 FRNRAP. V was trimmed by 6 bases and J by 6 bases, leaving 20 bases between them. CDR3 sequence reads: CASGLPVGGTAEAFF. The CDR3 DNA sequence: TGTGCTAGTGGCCTACCGGTGGGGGGTACCGCTGAAGCTTTCTTT.

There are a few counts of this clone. The CDR3 coding sequence is TGTGCCAGCAGCCCGAATGGGGGCGTAGCTAACTATGGCTACACCTTC. As protein: CASSPNGGVANYGYTF. This sequence joins TRBV5-4 and TRBJ1-2; tentative D call: TRBD1 (6 bases). This CDR3 spans 16 amino acids. The germline V gene has CDR1 SGHNT and CDR2 YYREEE (reference sequence). The V end was cut by 4 bases, the J end by 0 bases, with 16 bases between.

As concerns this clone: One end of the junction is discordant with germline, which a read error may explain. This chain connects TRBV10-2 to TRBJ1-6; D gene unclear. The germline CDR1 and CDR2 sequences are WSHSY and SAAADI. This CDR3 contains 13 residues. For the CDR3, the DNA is TGCGCCAGCATACTGGACTATAATTCATCCCTCCACTTT. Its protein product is CASILDYNSSLHF.

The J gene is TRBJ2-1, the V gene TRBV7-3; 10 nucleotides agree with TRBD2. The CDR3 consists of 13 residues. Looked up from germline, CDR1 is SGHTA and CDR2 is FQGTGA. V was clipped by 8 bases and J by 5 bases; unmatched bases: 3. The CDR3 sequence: CASASGRHNEQFF. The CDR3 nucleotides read TGTGCCAGCGCTAGCGGGAGACACAATGAGCAGTTCTTC.

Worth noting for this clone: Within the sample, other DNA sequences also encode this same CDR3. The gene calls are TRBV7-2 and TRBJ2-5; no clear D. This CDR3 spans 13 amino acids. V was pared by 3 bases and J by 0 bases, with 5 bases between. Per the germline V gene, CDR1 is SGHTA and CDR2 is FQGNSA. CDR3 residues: CASSFSYQETQYF. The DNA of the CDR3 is TGTGCCAGCAGCTTTAGCTACCAAGAGACCCAGTACTTC.

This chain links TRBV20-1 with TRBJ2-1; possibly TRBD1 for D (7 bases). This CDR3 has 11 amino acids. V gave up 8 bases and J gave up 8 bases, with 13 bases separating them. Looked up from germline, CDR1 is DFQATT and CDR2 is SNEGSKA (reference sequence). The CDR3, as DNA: TGCAGTCGCCTCAGGGGGGATGAGCAGTTCTTC. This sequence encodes CSRLRGDEQFF.

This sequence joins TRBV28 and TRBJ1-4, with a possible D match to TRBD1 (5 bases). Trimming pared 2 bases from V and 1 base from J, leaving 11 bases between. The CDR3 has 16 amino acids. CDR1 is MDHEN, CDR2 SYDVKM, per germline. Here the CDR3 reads CASSLGQGVTNEKLFF. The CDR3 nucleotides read TGTGCCAGCAGTTTAGGGCAAGGGGTAACTAATGAAAAACTGTTTTTT.

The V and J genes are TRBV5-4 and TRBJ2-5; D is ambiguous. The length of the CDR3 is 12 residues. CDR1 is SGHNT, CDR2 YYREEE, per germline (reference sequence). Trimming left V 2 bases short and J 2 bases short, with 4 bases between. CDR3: CASSFPQETQYF. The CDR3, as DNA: TGTGCCAGCAGCTTCCCTCAAGAGACCCAGTACTTC.

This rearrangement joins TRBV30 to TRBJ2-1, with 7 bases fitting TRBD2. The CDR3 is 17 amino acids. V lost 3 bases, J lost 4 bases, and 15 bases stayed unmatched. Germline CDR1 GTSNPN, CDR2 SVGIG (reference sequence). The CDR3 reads CAWRREIGGRVYNEQFF. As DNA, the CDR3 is TGTGCCTGGAGGAGGGAAATAGGAGGGAGGGTATACAATGAGCAGTTCTTC. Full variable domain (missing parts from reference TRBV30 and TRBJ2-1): SQTIHQWPATLVQPVGSPLSLECTVEGTSNPNLYWYRQAAGRGLQLLFYSVGIGQISSEVPQNLSASRPQDRQFILSSKKLLLSDSGFYLCAWRREIGGRVYNEQFFGPGTRLTVL.

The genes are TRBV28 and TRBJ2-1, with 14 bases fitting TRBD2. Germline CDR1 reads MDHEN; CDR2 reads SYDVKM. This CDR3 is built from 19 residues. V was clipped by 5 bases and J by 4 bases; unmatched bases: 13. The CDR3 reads CASSLFRTSGRTPYNEQFF. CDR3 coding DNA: TGTGCCAGCAGTCTTTTTAGGACTAGCGGGAGGACCCCGTACAATGAGCAGTTCTTC.

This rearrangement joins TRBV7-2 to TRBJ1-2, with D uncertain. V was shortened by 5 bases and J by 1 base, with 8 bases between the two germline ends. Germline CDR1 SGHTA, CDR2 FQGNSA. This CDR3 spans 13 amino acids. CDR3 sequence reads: CASSAGLNYGYTF. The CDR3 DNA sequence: TGTGCCAGCAGCGCCGGACTTAACTATGGCTACACCTTC.

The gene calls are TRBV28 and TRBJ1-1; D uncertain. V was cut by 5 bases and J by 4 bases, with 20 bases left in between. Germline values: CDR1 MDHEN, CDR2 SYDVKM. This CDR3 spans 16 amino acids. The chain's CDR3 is CASSPLTRGFLTEAFF. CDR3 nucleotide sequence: TGTGCCAGCAGTCCCCTCACCCGGGGTTTCCTCACTGAAGCTTTCTTT.

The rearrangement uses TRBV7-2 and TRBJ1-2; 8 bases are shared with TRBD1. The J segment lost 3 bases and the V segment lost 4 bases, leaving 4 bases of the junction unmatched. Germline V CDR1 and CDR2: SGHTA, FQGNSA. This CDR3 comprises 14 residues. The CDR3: CASSSGQEDYGYTF. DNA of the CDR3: TGTGCCAGCAGCTCGGGACAGGAAGACTATGGCTACACCTTC.

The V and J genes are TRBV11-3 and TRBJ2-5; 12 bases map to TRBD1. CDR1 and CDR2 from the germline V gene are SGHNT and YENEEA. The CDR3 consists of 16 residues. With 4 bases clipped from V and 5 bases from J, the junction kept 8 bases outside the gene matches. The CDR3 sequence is CASSYGTGGKAETQYF. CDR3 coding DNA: TGTGCCAGCAGCTACGGGACAGGGGGCAAAGCGGAGACCCAGTACTTC.

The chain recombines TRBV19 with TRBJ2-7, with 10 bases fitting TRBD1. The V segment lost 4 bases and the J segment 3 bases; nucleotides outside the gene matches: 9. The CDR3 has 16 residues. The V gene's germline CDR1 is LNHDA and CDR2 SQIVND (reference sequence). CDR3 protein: CASSTRQGAKNYEQYF. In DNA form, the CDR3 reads TGTGCCAGTAGTACTCGACAGGGGGCGAAGAACTACGAGCAGTACTTC.